This TCR beta chain emerged from a study of CD8 T cells in Susac syndrome. The authors reverse transcribed roughly 0.5 to 1 ug RNA with random hexamers. TCRdb analysed the immunoSEQ multiplex PCR reads with MiXCR anew, one entry per CDR3 protein. The repertoire holds approximately 120,000 distinct CDR3 sequences, with 80% to 95% as singletons. Sequences were obtained from CD8+ T cells from PBMCs. The sequence was collected from a human donor in good health.

This chain's CDR3 is CAGRGPRNEQFF. The DNA of the CDR3 is TGTGCAGGGAGGGGCCCGCGGAATGAGCAGTTCTTC. The J gene is TRBJ2-1, the V gene TRBV12-3 or TRBV12-4, with 7 bases identical to TRBD2. This CDR3 region has 12 residues.